The 8 T cell receptor beta chains presented below share a single source sample, sequenced in a study of blood T cell repertoires in COVID-19. Using immunoSEQ multiplex PCR, the repertoire was profiled, and TCRdb retains in-frame clones only, with some absent. Of hundreds of thousands of clones detected, 84% appear once; the ten largest clones hold approximately 6.2%. The sample consisted of PBMCs or T cells enriched from blood (not recorded which). The receptors originated from a woman aged 40 to 55 who had recovered from COVID-19.

In this sample, this clone turned up once. CDR3 region: CASRRSPNEKLFF. CDR3 coding DNA: TGTGCCAGCCGGAGGTCGCCTAATGAAAAACTGTTTTTT. The chain is built from TRBV28 and TRBJ1-4; D is undetermined. The CDR3 length is 13 residues. Germline V gives CDR1 MDHEN, CDR2 SYDVKM. V dropped 8 bases and J dropped 3 bases, with 10 bases sitting between them.

The chain recombines TRBV2 with TRBJ1-5; TRBD1 matches 7 bases. Germline CDR1 SNHLY, CDR2 FYNNEI. V was clipped by 3 bases and J by 5 bases; unmatched bases: 7. This CDR3 has 15 amino acids. CDR3 nucleotides: TGTGCCAGCAGTGAGGGACAGACGACCTATCAGCCCCAGCATTTT. This codes for CASSEGQTTYQPQHF.

This clone has just a few counts. This chain uses TRBV18 with TRBJ2-3; the D is unclear. V lost 5 bases, J lost 4 bases, and 10 bases lay in between. CDR1 and CDR2 (germline): KGHSH, LQKENI. The CDR3 has 13 amino acids. CDR3 sequence: CASSSGPADTQYF. Written as DNA, the CDR3 is TGTGCCAGCTCATCAGGTCCCGCAGATACGCAGTATTTT.

The V call is TRBV7-2, the J call TRBJ2-7; a possible D gene is TRBD1 (6 bases). Germline CDR1 SGHTA, CDR2 FQGNSA. The length of the CDR3 is 14 residues. Trimming took off 5 bases at V and 0 bases at J, with 11 bases between the two ends. CDR3 region: CASSPQTGSYEQYV. CDR3 coding DNA: TGTGCCAGCAGCCCGCAGACAGGCTCCTACGAGCAGTACGTC.

This clone was seen a single time. This chain joins TRBV6-6 and TRBJ1-3; 9 bases map to TRBD1. V lost 5 bases, J lost 14 bases, and 4 bases stayed unmatched. This CDR3 has 11 residues. Germline-derived CDR1 and CDR2 are MNHNY and SVGAGI (reference sequence). The DNA of the CDR3 is TGTGCCAGCAGTAGGGACAGGGTCGTATATTTT. Protein sequence: CASSRDRVVYF.

The CDR3 DNA reads TGTGCCAGTAGTTTCGTCCAGGGCCACTACAATGAGCAGTTCTTC. Its translation: CASSFVQGHYNEQFF. The rearrangement joins TRBV19 to TRBJ2-1; tentatively, D is TRBD1 (5 bases). Germline V lookup: CDR1 LNHDA, CDR2 SQIVND (reference sequence). The CDR3 loop spans 15 amino acids. Trimming left V 5 bases short and J 3 bases short, with 14 bases between.

The chain couples TRBV5-1 to TRBJ2-7, with D unclear. CDR1 is SGHRS, CDR2 YFSETQ, per germline. V was trimmed by 0 bases and J by 6 bases, leaving 10 bases between them. The CDR3 runs to 13 residues. The CDR3 DNA sequence: TGCGCCAGCAGCTTGGAGCTCGCCACCGAGCAGTACTTC. Amino acids: CASSLELATEQYF.

The chain joins TRBV11-2 to TRBJ2-7; tentatively, D is TRBD2 (5 bases). The CDR3 has 13 amino acids. The germline gives CDR1 SGHAT, CDR2 FQNNGV. V lost 6 bases, J lost 1 base, and 10 bases lay in between. CDR3 amino acids: CASREDASYEQYF. The CDR3 nucleotides are TGTGCCAGCAGGGAGGACGCATCCTACGAGCAGTACTTC.